The 26 T cell receptor beta chains listed next were all sequenced from one sample in a study of a mutant IDH1 vaccine in newly diagnosed glioma. The time point here: baseline, week 1 (first vaccination visit). Specified treatment: pre-vaccination baseline after standard-of-care therapy. The assay was immunoSEQ multiplex PCR, and TCRdb's table has in-frame clones only and misses some. The sample lists around 50,000 clones; about nine tenths were seen once. The specimen comprised PBMCs, sampled from a glioma patient treated with radiotherapy, temozolomide or both. These receptors came from a man in his forties with glioma.

Only one count was recorded for this clone. J is TRBJ2-2 and V is TRBV2; D remains unclear. The germline V gene has CDR1 SNHLY and CDR2 FYNNEI. The CDR3 consists of 15 residues. V lost 10 bases and J 4 bases, leaving 19 bases between the germline ends. The CDR3 region is CATRLTALFTGELFF. The CDR3, as DNA: TGTGCCACCCGTTTGACTGCATTATTCACCGGGGAGCTGTTTTTT.

In its sample, this clone was seen a few times. This chain links TRBV7-3 with TRBJ2-5, with 9 bases matching TRBD1. V shed 6 bases and J 4 bases; nucleotides not matched to a gene: 6. Germline assignment: CDR1 SGHTA and CDR2 FQGTGA. The CDR3 contains 14 residues. CDR3 region: CASSRTGGVETQYF. In nucleotides, the CDR3 is TGTGCCAGCAGTCGTACAGGGGGCGTAGAGACCCAGTACTTC. The full variable domain, completed using reference TRBV7-3 and TRBJ2-5, is GAGVSQTPSNKVTEKGKYVELRCDPISGHTALYWYRQSLGQGPEFLIYFQGTGAADDSGLPNDRFFAVRPEGSVSTLKIQRTERGDSAVYLCASSRTGGVETQYFGPGTRLLVL.

This clone was counted once. The chain combines TRBV5-4 with TRBJ2-5, with 7 bases fitting TRBD2. Germline V gives CDR1 SGHNT, CDR2 YYREEE (reference sequence). The CDR3 sequence is 15 residues long. Trimming at V came to 4 bases and at J to 0 bases, leaving 6 bases not matched to a gene. The CDR3 DNA is TGTGCCAGCAGCGCAGGGACTACGTACCAAGAGACCCAGTACTTC. It yields the protein CASSAGTTYQETQYF.

The chain carries TRBV28 and TRBJ1-5; D may be TRBD1 (5 bases). In germline, CDR1 is MDHEN, CDR2 SYDVKM. Trimming cost V 8 bases and J 4 bases, with 21 bases left between them. This CDR3 region has 16 residues. The CDR3 loop is CASQLGGGGYNQPQHF. The CDR3 DNA follows: TGTGCCAGCCAACTGGGTGGGGGTGGCTATAATCAGCCCCAGCATTTT.

The chain has TRBV7-3 and TRBJ2-2; 8 nucleotides match TRBD1. Trimming at V came to 3 bases and at J to 6 bases, leaving 12 bases not matched to a gene. The germline V gene has CDR1 SGHTA and CDR2 FQGTGA. The CDR3 runs to 17 residues. In DNA, the CDR3 is TGTGCCAGCAGCTTGGGGCTTCGGACAGGGCCCCCCGGGGAGCTGTTTTTT. It specifies CASSLGLRTGPPGELFF. The full variable domain, completed using reference TRBV7-3 and TRBJ2-2, is GAGVSQTPSNKVTEKGKYVELRCDPISGHTALYWYRQSLGQGPEFLIYFQGTGAADDSGLPNDRFFAVRPEGSVSTLKIQRTERGDSAVYLCASSLGLRTGPPGELFFGEGSRLTVL.

The chain uses TRBV10-3 and TRBJ2-5; D is perhaps TRBD1 (7 bases). Germline V CDR1 and CDR2: ENHRY, SYGVKD. Trimming shortened V by 3 bases and J by 3 bases, and 14 bases separated the two germline ends. The CDR3 runs 15 residues. The CDR3 nucleotides read TGTGCCATCAGTGATGGAGGGACAGCCAAAGAGACCCAGTACTTC. It encodes CAISDGGTAKETQYF.

For the CDR3, the DNA is TGTGCCAGCAGAGCAGCAGGATACGAGCAGTACTTC. It translates to CASRAAGYEQYF. The chain uses TRBV28 and TRBJ2-7; D gene ambiguous. The germline gives CDR1 MDHEN, CDR2 SYDVKM. This CDR3 spans 12 amino acids. Trimming stripped 6 bases from V and 4 bases from J, with 10 bases between.

This clone was detected only a few times. The gene calls are TRBV29-1 and TRBJ1-1; possibly TRBD1 for D (5 bases). Trimming took 3 bases from V and 5 from J, leaving 10 bases between them. The CDR3 is 12 residues long. Germline V gene lookup returns CDR1 SQVTM and CDR2 ANQGSEA. Here the CDR3 reads CSVDPGKTEAFF. The CDR3, as DNA: TGCAGCGTTGACCCAGGGAAAACTGAAGCTTTCTTT.

The J gene is TRBJ2-7, the V gene TRBV6-6; 8 nucleotides agree with TRBD2. Germline values: CDR1 MNHNY, CDR2 SVGAGI (reference sequence). The CDR3 covers 13 residues. After removal of 7 bases from V and 4 bases from J, the junction contained 6 bases not matched to a gene. The DNA of the CDR3 is TGTGCCAGCACCGACGGGGGGGGTTACGAGCAGTACTTC. Translating gives CASTDGGGYEQYF.

The CDR3 spells CASGFIDRDYEQYF. The DNA of the CDR3 is TGTGCCAGTGGATTCATAGACAGGGACTACGAGCAGTACTTC. The rearrangement uses TRBV19 and TRBJ2-7; 7 positions agree with TRBD1. The CDR3 is 14 residues long. Germline values: CDR1 LNHDA, CDR2 SQIVND (reference sequence). Trimming removed 8 bases from V and 3 bases from J; junction bases left unmatched: 10.

For the CDR3, the DNA is TGTGCCACCCAGGAGAGCACAGATACGCAGTATTTT. Translating gives CATQESTDTQYF. The chain uses TRBV7-9 and TRBJ2-3; D remains unclear. Germline CDR1 is SEHNR and CDR2 is FQNEAQ (reference sequence). This CDR3 is built from 12 residues. Deletions cut 10 bases from V and 0 bases from J, with 8 bases between.

The J gene is TRBJ2-7, the V gene TRBV13; 7 positions match TRBD2. This CDR3 contains 13 residues. The germline V gene encodes CDR1 PRHDT and CDR2 FYEKMQ (reference sequence). V trimming: 0 bases; J trimming: 9 bases; junction bases outside the gene matches: 5. The CDR3 DNA is TGTGCCAGCAGCTTAGGCGGGGGGAGGGTGCAGTACTTC. Protein: CASSLGGGRVQYF. Filled out from reference TRBV13 and TRBJ2-7, the complete variable domain reads AAGVIQSPRHLIKEKRETATLKCYPIPRHDTVYWYQQGPGQDPQFLISFYEKMQSDKGSIPDRFSAQQFSDYHSELNMSSLELGDSALYFCASSLGGGRVQYFGPGTRLTVT.

The table lists this clone with a count of one. The rearrangement links TRBV10-2 to TRBJ2-7; D possibly uses TRBD1 or TRBD2 (5 bases each). V gave up 6 bases and J gave up 1 base, with 13 bases separating them. Germline CDR1 and CDR2: WSHSY and SAAADI. The length of the CDR3 is 14 residues. CDR3 region: CASSSGTASYEQYF. The CDR3 nucleotides are TGCGCCAGCAGCTCCGGGACCGCTTCCTACGAGCAGTACTTC.

The CDR3 here is CASSPGQGAVAYGYTF. The CDR3 coding sequence is TGTGCCAGCAGCCCAGGACAGGGCGCGGTCGCCTATGGCTACACCTTC. The chain uses TRBV7-9 and TRBJ1-2; 8 nucleotides line up with TRBD1. Germline V gene data show CDR1 as SEHNR and CDR2 as FQNEAQ (reference sequence). Unmatched junction bases numbered 12, after V lost 5 bases and J lost 4 bases. This CDR3 has 16 amino acids.

This clone was detected only a few times. The gene calls are TRBV6-1 and TRBJ1-2, with D possibly matching TRBD1 (5 bases). Per the germline V gene, CDR1 is MNHNS and CDR2 is SASEGT. This CDR3 region has 13 residues. V lost 6 bases and J 4 bases, leaving 12 bases between the germline ends. The CDR3 DNA reads as TGTGCCAGCAGACCTAGGGGAGTCTATGGCTACACCTTC. It is translated as CASRPRGVYGYTF.

The chain uses TRBV11-2 and TRBJ1-5; a possible D gene is TRBD1 (5 bases). V was trimmed by 0 bases and J by 3 bases, leaving 9 bases between them. This CDR3 is built from 15 residues. Germline CDR1 reads SGHAT; CDR2 reads FQNNGV. The CDR3 nucleotides are TGTGCCAGCAGCTTAGAGTGGGGGGACAATCAGCCCCAGCATTTT. It codes for CASSLEWGDNQPQHF.

This clone is deemed medium-sized. The chain uses TRBV9 and TRBJ1-5, with D unclear. The germline CDR1 and CDR2 sequences are SGDLS and YYNGEE. The CDR3 is 12 residues long. Trimming shortened V by 4 bases and J by 5 bases, and 7 bases separated the two germline ends. In DNA, the CDR3 is TGTGCCAGCAGCCTGTTTCATCAGCCCCAGCATTTT. This encodes CASSLFHQPQHF.

The chain has TRBV21-1 and TRBJ2-7; the DNA was not used to check the table's D call, TRBD1. TRBV21-1 is described as a pseudogene. The CDR3 covers 16 residues. CDR3 DNA: TGTGCCAGCAGCAGCACCCCGGGACAGGTCCGCTACGAGCAGTACTTC. Its translation: CASSSTPGQVRYEQYF.

This CDR3 is CASSDGSNYGYTF. The CDR3 region has the DNA TGTGCCAGCAGTGATGGCAGTAACTATGGCTACACCTTC. The J gene is TRBJ1-2, the V gene TRBV6-1; D is unresolved. With 3 bases removed from V and 1 base from J, the gap between germline ends came to 6 bases. The CDR3 contains 13 residues. Germline V gene data show CDR1 as MNHNS and CDR2 as SASEGT.

This clone was seen once. V and J are TRBV11-2 and TRBJ2-5; possibly TRBD1 or TRBD2 for D (6 bases each). Trimming took off 1 base at V and 5 bases at J, with 11 bases between the two ends. This CDR3 region has 14 residues. Germline-derived CDR1 and CDR2 are SGHAT and FQNNGV. As DNA, the CDR3 is TGTGCCAGCAGCTTAGGGCAGGGGAGGGAGACCCAGTACTTC. Translating gives CASSLGQGRETQYF.

The J gene is TRBJ1-1, the V gene TRBV5-1; D is uncertain. The CDR3 loop spans 13 amino acids. Looked up from germline, CDR1 is SGHRS and CDR2 is YFSETQ. The germline V and J ends were trimmed by 0 bases and 9 bases, with 12 bases remaining between them. This chain's CDR3 is CASSLGPLRQAFF. CDR3 nucleotides: TGCGCCAGCAGCTTGGGGCCCCTTAGACAAGCTTTCTTT.

The rearrangement links TRBV6-5 to TRBJ2-7; D possibly matches TRBD1 or TRBD2 (5 bases each). V was clipped by 6 bases and J by 4 bases, with 13 bases between them. The germline V gene has CDR1 MNHEY and CDR2 SVGAGI. CDR3 length equals 13 residues. CDR3 region: CASRQQGAYEQYF. The DNA for the CDR3 is TGTGCCAGCAGGCAGCAGGGAGCTTACGAGCAGTACTTC.

The chain uses TRBV11-3 and TRBJ2-1; a weak D match, TRBD1 (6 bases). CDR1 and CDR2 from the germline V gene are SGHNT and YENEEA. This CDR3 region has 13 residues. Trimming shortened V by 3 bases and J by 13 bases, and 16 bases separated the two germline ends. CDR3 nucleotides: TGTGCCAGCAGCTTGGTGAAGTGGACAGAACAGTTCTTC. Protein sequence: CASSLVKWTEQFF.

The DNA of the CDR3 is TGCGCCAGCGGGGGCCGGACCTTTGTGGGCGAGCAGTACTTC. Its protein is CASGGRTFVGEQYF. The chain has TRBV4-1 and TRBJ2-7, with D possibly matching TRBD1 (6 bases). The CDR3 is made up of 14 amino acids. The germline CDR1 and CDR2 sequences are MGHRA and YSYEKL. V shed 8 bases and J shed 6 bases, with 20 bases lying between them.

The rearrangement joins TRBV25-1 to TRBJ2-5, with D tentatively TRBD1 or TRBD2 (7 bases each). Germline V lookup: CDR1 MGHDK, CDR2 SYGVNS. Trimming left V 2 bases short and J 1 base short, with 20 bases between. The CDR3 extends over 18 amino acids. In DNA, the CDR3 is TGTGCCAGCAGTGAACCGTCCGGGTGGGAGGGGGCCCAAGAGACCCAGTACTTC. Protein sequence: CASSEPSGWEGAQETQYF. Using reference TRBV25-1 and TRBJ2-5 for the parts outside the CDR3, the full variable domain is EADIYQTPRYLVIGTGKKITLECSQTMGHDKMYWYQQDPGMELHLIHYSYGVNSTEKGDLSSESTVSRIRTEHFPLTLESARPSHTSQYLCASSEPSGWEGAQETQYFGPGTRLLVL.

The chain is built from TRBV6-5 and TRBJ1-5; no reliable D call. Germline V lookup: CDR1 MNHEY, CDR2 SVGAGI. V was shortened by 7 bases and J by 1 base, with 8 bases between the two germline ends. The CDR3 runs to 13 residues. CDR3 sequence: CASKGGSNQPQHF. CDR3 in DNA: TGTGCCAGCAAGGGAGGGAGCAATCAGCCCCAGCATTTT.